The 13 T cell receptor beta chains presented below share a single source sample, sequenced in a study of blood T cell repertoires in COVID-19. Method: immunoSEQ multiplex PCR; TCRdb's copy keeps in-frame clones and lacks some. Here the sample spans tens of thousands of clones, roughly nine tenths being singletons. Material for sequencing was peripheral blood. The receptors were gathered from a human donor in a cohort sampled during active COVID-19.

There are a few counts of this clone. The V and J genes are TRBV9 and TRBJ1-4, with D uncertain. Germline V gene sequence: CDR1 SGDLS, CDR2 YYNGEE. V dropped 3 bases and J dropped 8 bases, with 11 bases sitting between them. CDR3 length equals 13 residues. The CDR3 DNA reads as TGTGCCAGCAGCGGAGGTGCCGCAGAAAAACTGTTTTTT. The encoded protein is CASSGGAAEKLFF.

The CDR3 here is CASSQGVNYGYTF. The CDR3, as DNA: TGTGCCAGCAGTCAAGGGGTGAACTATGGCTACACCTTC. The rearrangement links TRBV5-6 to TRBJ1-2, with D possibly matching TRBD1 (5 bases). Germline assignment: CDR1 SGHDT and CDR2 YYEEEE. V was shortened by 5 bases and J by 2 bases, with 10 bases between the two germline ends. This CDR3 is built from 13 residues. The full variable domain, rest sourced from reference TRBV5-6 and TRBJ1-2, is DAGVTQSPTHLIKTRGQQVTLRCSPKSGHDTVSWYQQALGQGPQFIFQYYEEEERQRGNFPDRFSGHQFPNYSSELNVNALLLGDSALYLCASSQGVNYGYTFGSGTRLTVV.

The J gene is TRBJ1-5, the V gene TRBV3-1 (or the pseudogene TRBV3-2); 8 nucleotides match TRBD1. Trimming removed 4 bases from V and 1 base from J; junction bases left unmatched: 3. The germline gives CDR1 LGHDT, CDR2 YNNKEL (reference sequence). The CDR3 length is 15 residues. CDR3 sequence: CASSPRGLSNQPQHF. The CDR3 DNA sequence: TGTGCCAGCAGCCCCAGGGGGCTGAGCAATCAGCCCCAGCATTTT.

This chain joins TRBV19 and TRBJ1-6, with 9 bases matching TRBD1. V lost 10 bases to trimming and J lost 7 bases; unmatched junction nucleotides: 11. The V gene's germline CDR1 is LNHDA and CDR2 SQIVND (reference sequence). This CDR3 is built from 15 residues. The CDR3 DNA sequence: TGTGCCACCCTGTCGGGACAGGGTTTGAATTCACCCCTCCACTTT. It yields the protein CATLSGQGLNSPLHF.

V and J are TRBV23-1 and TRBJ1-1; 10 bases are shared with TRBD1. TRBV23-1 is identified as an open reading frame with a role that is uncertain. V dropped 9 bases and J dropped 7; count of bases not matched to a gene: 8. The CDR3 length is 13 residues. This CDR3 is CARIRDRGDEAFF. CDR3 in DNA: TGCGCCAGGATCCGGGACAGGGGCGATGAAGCTTTCTTT.

This chain connects TRBV9 to TRBJ1-1; TRBD1 matches 7 bases. The V segment lost 7 bases and the J segment 8 bases; nucleotides outside the gene matches: 8. Germline CDR1 reads SGDLS; CDR2 reads YYNGEE. The CDR3 has 12 residues. CDR3 bases: TGTGCCAGCTCCCCACAGGGGCAGGAAGCTTTCTTT. Protein sequence: CASSPQGQEAFF.

V and J are TRBV11-3 and TRBJ1-2, with 10 bases fitting TRBD1. V dropped 4 bases and J dropped 4; count of bases not matched to a gene: 6. From germline, CDR1 is SGHNT and CDR2 YENEEA. The CDR3 is 15 residues long. The CDR3 sequence: CASSSGQGRLYGYTF. CDR3 nucleotides: TGTGCCAGCAGCTCGGGACAGGGGCGTCTCTATGGCTACACCTTC.

This clone was observed a single time. J is TRBJ2-1 and V is TRBV7-3, with D unresolved. CDR1 SGHTA and CDR2 FQGTGA come from the germline V gene. The CDR3 length is 16 residues. V was clipped by 2 bases and J by 3 bases, with 14 bases between them. In nucleotides, the CDR3 is TGTGCCAGCAGCTTAGAGGCGAGCATTAACTACAATGAGCAGTTCTTC. Its protein is CASSLEASINYNEQFF.

This chain joins TRBV10-3 and TRBJ1-5, with TRBD1 as a possible D gene (5 bases). Germline CDR1 ENHRY, CDR2 SYGVKD. Between the trimmed V and J ends, which lost 6 bases and 3 bases, there was a span of 15 bases. The length of the CDR3 is 15 residues. The CDR3 region has the DNA TGTGCCATCAGGACGGACAAAGTCCCCAATCAGCCCCAGCATTTT. This sequence encodes CAIRTDKVPNQPQHF.

This clone came up a few times. The rearrangement uses TRBV7-9 and TRBJ2-1; TRBD2 agrees at 11 bases. The CDR3 extends over 17 amino acids. Germline CDR1 is SEHNR and CDR2 is FQNEAQ (reference sequence). Germline trimming cut 6 bases from V and 4 bases from J; bases unmatched to any gene: 11. CDR3 loop: CASRPLAGGGGYNEQFF. The CDR3 DNA reads as TGTGCCAGCAGGCCCCTAGCGGGAGGAGGGGGTTACAATGAGCAGTTCTTC.

The V call is TRBV11-3, the J call TRBJ2-3, with D maybe TRBD2 (6 bases). This CDR3 region has 16 residues. V was cut by 1 base and J by 0 bases, with 11 bases left in between. Germline CDR1 and CDR2: SGHNT and YENEEA. CDR3 DNA: TGTGCCAGCAGCTTAGCTCTAGCGACTAGCACAGATACGCAGTATTTT. Protein sequence: CASSLALATSTDTQYF.

V gene TRBV11-1 combines with J gene TRBJ2-7; 9 positions match TRBD1. Germline lookup yields CDR1 SGHAT and CDR2 FQDESV (reference sequence). The ends lost 6 bases at V and 5 bases at J; junction bases unmatched: 11. This CDR3 is built from 15 residues. The CDR3 sequence: CASSPLGTGHHEQYV. In DNA, the CDR3 is TGTGCCAGCAGTCCCCTGGGGACAGGGCACCACGAGCAGTACGTC.

CDR3 in amino acids: CASSQDRRFYGYTF. Here the CDR3 DNA reads TGCGCCAGCAGCCAAGATCGGCGGTTCTATGGCTACACCTTC. The chain is built from TRBV4-1 and TRBJ1-2; D is unresolved. The ends were cut back, 0 bases at V and 4 bases at J, with 9 bases in the middle. This CDR3 comprises 14 residues. Germline V lookup: CDR1 MGHRA, CDR2 YSYEKL.